The subject of this entry is one T cell receptor beta chain. The source of the sample is a study of blood T cell repertoires in COVID-19. Here immunoSEQ multiplex PCR was the method, and the copy in TCRdb shows in-frame clones only, minus some. This sample has 350,000 to 400,000 clones, with less than 90% found just once. Sequencing input: PBMCs or T cells enriched from blood (not recorded which). This sequence originates from a woman in her twenties or thirties who had recovered from COVID-19.

CDR3 bases: TGCGCCAGCAGACAAACTAGCGGGAGGGCCCGGGTAGCGCACGAGCAGTACTTC. This sequence encodes CASRQTSGRARVAHEQYF. The chain couples TRBV10-2 to TRBJ2-7; 13 positions match TRBD2. This CDR3 contains 18 residues. Per germline, CDR1 WSHSY and CDR2 SAAADI. V lost 6 bases, J lost 5 bases, and 16 bases stayed unmatched.